The 6 T cell receptor beta chains reported below all come from one sample, sequenced in a study of blood T cell repertoires in COVID-19. The method was immunoSEQ multiplex PCR; TCRdb's version includes in-frame clones alone and lacks a portion of them. This table holds approximately 150,000 clones, around 84% found once. Sequences were obtained from peripheral blood. These receptors came from a woman in her sixties or seventies with acute or convalescent COVID-19.

The chain carries TRBV19 and TRBJ2-2, with D possibly being TRBD1 (5 bases). This CDR3 spans 14 amino acids. V was cut by 5 bases and J by 4 bases, with 11 bases left in between. From germline, CDR1 is LNHDA and CDR2 SQIVND (reference sequence). CDR3 residues: CASSRQPGTGELFF. The CDR3 DNA follows: TGTGCCAGTAGTCGACAGCCCGGCACCGGGGAGCTGTTTTTT.

The chain couples TRBV11-3 to TRBJ1-1; no clear D. The germline CDR1 and CDR2 sequences are SGHNT and YENEEA. Trimming removed 6 bases at V and 4 bases at J, with 18 bases between. The CDR3 covers 15 residues. Here the CDR3 reads CASRTSGSALTEAFF. The DNA for the CDR3 is TGTGCCAGCAGAACAAGCGGGTCAGCTCTCACTGAAGCTTTCTTT.

The V call is TRBV12-3 or TRBV12-4, the J call TRBJ2-7, with D maybe TRBD2 (6 bases). CDR3 size: 13 residues. V lost 3 bases and J lost 9, with 15 bases in between. CDR3 loop: CASSFPRGGRQYF. CDR3 nucleotides: TGTGCCAGCAGTTTTCCCCGGGGAGGTAGGCAGTACTTC.

The rearrangement uses TRBV19 and TRBJ2-3; 8 nucleotides match TRBD1. The CDR3 sequence is 15 residues long. CDR1 is LNHDA, CDR2 SQIVND, per germline (reference sequence). V dropped 5 bases and J dropped 4; count of bases not matched to a gene: 8. The CDR3 protein is CASSLRTGRPDTQYF. The CDR3 nucleotides read TGTGCCAGTAGTCTCCGGACAGGGAGGCCAGATACGCAGTATTTT.

This chain links TRBV27 with TRBJ1-4; 7 bases are a match to TRBD1. CDR1 and CDR2 from the germline V gene are MNHEY and SMNVEV (reference sequence). This CDR3 contains 14 residues. V shed 6 bases and J 8 bases; nucleotides not matched to a gene: 9. CDR3 coding DNA: TGTGCCAGCAGCCACAGGGGAAGCGTGGAAAAACTGTTTTTT. Translating gives CASSHRGSVEKLFF.

The gene calls are TRBV5-8 and TRBJ1-4; D perhaps matches TRBD1 (6 bases). The CDR3 covers 15 residues. V gave up 0 bases and J gave up 6 bases, with 12 bases separating them. Germline V gene lookup returns CDR1 SGHTS and CDR2 YDEGEE. The CDR3 DNA reads TGTGCCAGCAGCTTGGGGGGGCCTGGGGATGAAAAACTGTTTTTT. This gives the protein CASSLGGPGDEKLFF.